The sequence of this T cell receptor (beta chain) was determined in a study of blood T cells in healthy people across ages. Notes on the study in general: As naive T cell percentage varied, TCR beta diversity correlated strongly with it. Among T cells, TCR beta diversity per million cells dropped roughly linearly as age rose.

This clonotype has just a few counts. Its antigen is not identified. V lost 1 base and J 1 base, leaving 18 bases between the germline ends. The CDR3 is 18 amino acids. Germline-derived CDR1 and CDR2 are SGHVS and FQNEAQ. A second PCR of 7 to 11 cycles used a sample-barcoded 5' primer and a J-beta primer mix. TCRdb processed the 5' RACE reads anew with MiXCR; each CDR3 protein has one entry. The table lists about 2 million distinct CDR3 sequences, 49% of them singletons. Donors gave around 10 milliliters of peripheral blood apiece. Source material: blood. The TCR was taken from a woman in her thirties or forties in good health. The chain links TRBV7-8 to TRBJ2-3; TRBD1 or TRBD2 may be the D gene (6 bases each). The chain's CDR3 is CASSLEGQGRGGTDTQYF. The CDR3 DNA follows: TGTGCCAGCAGCTTAGAGGGGCAGGGTAGGGGGGGCACAGATACGCAGTATTTT.